The 8 T cell receptor beta chains in this list originate from one sample, sequenced in a study of blood T cell repertoires in COVID-19. The repertoire was sequenced with immunoSEQ multiplex PCR; TCRdb's copy has only in-frame clones and lacks some. The data hold some 200,000 clones, with roughly 82% observed a single time. Sample: PBMCs or T cells enriched from blood (not recorded which). The receptors shown here come from a man aged 40-50 years who had recovered from COVID-19.

This chain connects TRBV28 to TRBJ1-2, with 7 bases that match TRBD1. Germline CDR1 MDHEN, CDR2 SYDVKM. The CDR3 loop spans 12 amino acids. Unmatched junction bases numbered 1, after V lost 9 bases and J lost 0 bases. The CDR3 nucleotides read TGTGCCAGTGACAGGGCTAACTATGGCTACACCTTC. Translating it yields CASDRANYGYTF.

This clone was detected once. The chain combines TRBV5-4 with TRBJ1-2, with TRBD1 as a possible D gene (6 bases). The CDR3 runs 13 residues. The V end lost 4 bases, the J end lost 4 bases, and 11 bases lay between the germline ends. Germline V gives CDR1 SGHNT, CDR2 YYREEE (reference sequence). In DNA, the CDR3 is TGTGCCAGCAGCATACAGGGCTTCTATGGCTACACCTTC. It codes for CASSIQGFYGYTF.

This rearrangement joins TRBV19 to TRBJ2-6; TRBD1 agrees at 7 bases. Per the germline V gene, CDR1 is LNHDA and CDR2 is SQIVND (reference sequence). V trimming: 7 bases; J trimming: 2 bases; junction bases outside the gene matches: 5. This CDR3 comprises 15 residues. The CDR3 DNA follows: TGTGCCAGTACCAGGGACAGTGCTGGGGCCAACGTCCTGACTTTC. Translating gives CASTRDSAGANVLTF.

The rearrangement uses TRBV27 and TRBJ2-1; TRBD2 matches 9 bases. V lost 4 bases and J lost 6; bases outside the gene matches: 10. The germline gives CDR1 MNHEY, CDR2 SMNVEV (reference sequence). This CDR3 comprises 16 residues. The chain's CDR3 is CASSSPSSGTRNEQFF. The CDR3 DNA follows: TGTGCCAGCAGTTCTCCCTCTAGCGGGACGCGCAATGAGCAGTTCTTC.

In the case of this clone: A read error may account for a junction end that differs from germline. The same CDR3 arises from other DNA sequences in this sample as well. The rearrangement joins TRBV11-3 to TRBJ1-1; D may be TRBD1 (5 bases). Germline V gene data show CDR1 as SGHNT and CDR2 as YENEEA. The CDR3 spans 14 residues. The CDR3 DNA follows: TGTGCCAGCAGCTTAGGGGGCCAAAACACTGAAGCCTTCTTT. Its protein product is CASSLGGQNTEAFF. Together with reference TRBV11-3 and TRBJ1-1, the CDR3 gives the full variable domain: EAGVVQSPRYKIIEKKQPVAFWCNPISGHNTLYWYLQNLGQGPELLIRYENEEAVDDSQLPKDRFSAERLKGVDSTLKIQPAELGDSAVYLCASSLGGQNTEAFFGQGTRLTVV.

This chain uses TRBV27 with TRBJ1-6; 8 bases align to TRBD1. The germline gives CDR1 MNHEY, CDR2 SMNVEV (reference sequence). This CDR3 spans 16 amino acids. The V and J ends lost 5 bases and 2 bases, in that order; junction bases with no gene match: 5. The CDR3 DNA follows: TGTGCCAGCAGTACCCCGGGACAGGCCTATAATTCACCCCTCCACTTT. Translating it yields CASSTPGQAYNSPLHF.

The CDR3 is CSASHRVGGNTIYF. Here the CDR3 DNA reads TGCAGTGCTAGTCACAGGGTAGGCGGAAACACCATATATTTT. The chain is built from TRBV20-1 and TRBJ1-3, with a possible D match to TRBD1 (6 bases). Germline CDR1 is DFQATT and CDR2 is SNEGSKA (reference sequence). V shed 3 bases and J shed 4 bases, with 13 bases lying between them. The CDR3 has 14 residues.

This rearrangement joins TRBV5-4 to TRBJ1-3, with 8 bases identical to TRBD1. V dropped 4 bases and J dropped 1; count of bases not matched to a gene: 4. Germline CDR1 SGHNT, CDR2 YYREEE (reference sequence). The CDR3 has 15 amino acids. The CDR3 bases are TGTGCCAGCAGCATACAGGGGGAATCTGGAAACACCATATATTTT. Its translation is CASSIQGESGNTIYF.